This T cell receptor (beta chain) emerged from a study of beta chain features in type 1 diabetes. Turning to this clone: Its matching antigen is unknown.

Germline assignment: CDR1 ENHRY and CDR2 SYGVKD. With 9 bases removed from V and 1 base from J, the gap between germline ends came to 8 bases. The CDR3 runs to 12 residues. Overall study findings and caveats: The similarity of naive, central memory and Treg TCRB repertoires appeared greater among patients than among healthy donors. Over-representation of high TCR-expressing cells was a possible consequence of cDNA sequencing.

It was via CD45RO/CCR7/CD25/CD127/CD95/CD27 that CD4+ naive, central memory, regulatory and stem cell-like memory cells were sorted. The authors reverse transcribed all of the isolated RNA, so sequencing captured expressed TCRB transcripts. Naive, central memory and regulatory T cell samples came to a mean of approximately 4 million reads. Only in-frame clones appear in the TCRdb table, and some are missing; sequencing was by immunoSEQ multiplex PCR. In the table there are more than 150,000 clones, around 10% of which are singletons. V gene TRBV10-3 combines with J gene TRBJ2-3; D is possibly TRBD2 (5 bases). Material for sequencing was central memory CD4+ T cells from blood. This sequence was found in a man between 18 and 35 years old in good health. CDR3 protein: CAIAGGTDTQYF. DNA of the CDR3: TGTGCCATAGCCGGGGGCACAGATACGCAGTATTTT.